A selection of T cell receptor beta chains follows, all from one sample in a study of technical replicates of blood from four donors. Here immunoSEQ multiplex PCR was the method, and the copy in TCRdb shows in-frame clones only, minus some. The repertoire holds 60,000 to 80,000 clones, about 88% seen once, with 5% to 6.5% in the top ten. The sequenced sample consisted of PBMCs. These TCRs come from a human donor in good health. Some clones in this sample may be carry-over from other donors' samples. Both conserved end residues are part of each CDR3. D genes are given only for firm matches. The size field is filled for only some rows; it gives once, few, many or a size class.

length | D | size | J | V | DNA | CDR3
16 | TRBD1 | NA | TRBJ2-5 | TRBV23-1 | TGCGCCAGCAGTCAATCAAAGGGGGCGTTGGTGGAGACCCAGTACTTC | CASSQSKGALVETQYF
14 | NA | NA | TRBJ1-2 | TRBV29-1 | TGCAGCGTTGCCTCCACGGGGGTTCGCTATGGCTACACCTTC | CSVASTGVRYGYTF
11 | NA | once | TRBJ2-1 | TRBV2 | TGTGCCAGCAGTCCTACCTGGGAGCAGTTCTTC | CASSPTWEQFF
15 | TRBD2 | once | TRBJ2-1 | TRBV7-8 | TGTGCCAGCAGCGCTACTAGCGGGGTCTCCGGTGAGCAGTTCTTC | CASSATSGVSGEQFF
17 | TRBD1 | NA | TRBJ1-3 | TRBV19 | TGTGCCAGTAGTCCTTGGACAGGGGGCGCATCTGGAAACACCATATATTTT | CASSPWTGGASGNTIYF
13 | NA | NA | TRBJ1-2 | TRBV6-5 | TGTGCCAGCGGACTGAATACAAACTATGGCTACACCTTC | CASGLNTNYGYTF
16 | TRBD2 | NA | TRBJ2-3 | TRBV6-5 | TGTGCCAGCAGCTACTCTTCTAGCGGGGGCACAGATACGCAGTATTTT | CASSYSSSGGTDTQYF
15 | TRBD1 | NA | TRBJ2-7 | TRBV11-2 | TGTGCCAGCAGCTTAGCCTCCGGGACAGCCTACGAGCAGTACTTC | CASSLASGTAYEQYF
13 | NA | NA | TRBJ2-2 | TRBV7-2 | TGTGCCAGCAGCCTAAATTCTGGCGGGGAGCTGTTTTTT | CASSLNSGGELFF
14 | TRBD1 | NA | TRBJ1-1 | TRBV6-5 | TGTGCCAGCAGGTCACAGGGGGTCTACACTGAAGCTTTCTTT | CASRSQGVYTEAFF
15 | NA | NA | TRBJ2-1 | TRBV4-3 | TGCGCCAGCAGCCAAGAGGTTTGGCAGGGGAATGAGCAGTTCTTC | CASSQEVWQGNEQFF
16 | TRBD2 | NA | TRBJ2-1 | TRBV5-1 | TGCGCCAGCAGCTCGCATCCGGGACTAGCGGACAATGAGCAGTTCTTC | CASSSHPGLADNEQFF
16 | NA | NA | TRBJ1-1 | TRBV5-4 | TGTGCCAGCAGCTTGGTTGCCGGCAGGGCTAACACTGAAGCTTTCTTT | CASSLVAGRANTEAFF
17 | NA | NA | TRBJ1-1 | TRBV5-6 | TGTGCCAGCAGCCGAAGGACAGAAAGAACAATGAACACTGAAGCTTTCTTT | CASSRRTERTMNTEAFF
14 | NA | medium-sized | TRBJ2-1 | TRBV5-1 | TGCGCCAGCAGCTTGGGTGGAGGCTACAATGAGCAGTTCTTC | CASSLGGGYNEQFF
10 | NA | NA | TRBJ2-5 | TRBV20-1 | TGCAGTGTTATAAAAGAGACCCAGTACTTC | CSVIKETQYF
12 | NA | NA | TRBJ2-3 | TRBV7-2 | TGTGCCAGCAGCTTCTTCGCAGATACGCAGTATTTT | CASSFFADTQYF
16 | TRBD2 | NA | TRBJ2-3 | TRBV4-2 | TGTGCCAGCAGCGTTAGCGGGGGAACTAACACAGATACGCAGTATTTT | CASSVSGGTNTDTQYF
13 | NA | NA | TRBJ2-7 | TRBV6-1 | TGTGCCAGCGGCACCACAACATTAACGGAGCAGTACTTC | CASGTTTLTEQYF
15 | NA | NA | TRBJ2-1 | TRBV27 | TGTGCCAGCAGTTTAGATTACAGCTCCTACAATGAGCAGTTCTTC | CASSLDYSSYNEQFF
15 | NA | NA | TRBJ2-5 | TRBV7-9 | TGTGCCAGCAGATCCGGGATCCTTGGCGGGGAGACCCAGTACTTC | CASRSGILGGETQYF
17 | TRBD2 | NA | TRBJ2-7 | TRBV5-1 | TGCGCCAGCAACCGACGGCCTAGCGGGAGGCTGGAGTACGAGCAGTACTTC | CASNRRPSGRLEYEQYF
15 | TRBD2 | NA | TRBJ2-7 | TRBV9 | TGTGCCAGCAGCGTAGCTAGCGGGGGTATATACGAGCAGTACTTC | CASSVASGGIYEQYF
14 | NA | NA | TRBJ1-5 | TRBV9 | TGTGCCAGCAGCGGGGGCGGATTCAATCAGCCCCAGCATTTT | CASSGGGFNQPQHF
14 | NA | NA | TRBJ1-5 | TRBV18 | TGTGCCAGCTCACCATGGCGGGTGGGCCAGCCCCAGCATTTT | CASSPWRVGQPQHF
16 | TRBD1 | few | TRBJ1-6 | TRBV14 | TGTGCCAGCAGCCCGTACACCGGGACAGCAAATTCACCCCTCCACTTT | CASSPYTGTANSPLHF
15 | TRBD2 | once | TRBJ2-1 | TRBV11-2 | TGTGCCAGCGGGCGGGAGGGCCGTACGCGGAATGAGCAGTTCTTC | CASGREGRTRNEQFF
16 | TRBD2 | NA | TRBJ2-5 | TRBV5-1 | TGCGCCAGCAGCAAGGGACTAGCGGGAGTTGTCGAGACCCAGTACTTC | CASSKGLAGVVETQYF
14 | NA | NA | TRBJ1-3 | TRBV7-8 | TGTGCCAGCAGCTCGCGGACAGTCGAGGGGACCATATATTTT | CASSSRTVEGTIYF
16 | NA | NA | TRBJ1-2 | TRBV2 | TGTGCCAGCAGTCTCCCCCCGGGAGTTCGGTCGATCGGCTACACCTTC | CASSLPPGVRSIGYTF